One sample yielded the 23 T cell receptor beta chains listed below, sequenced in a study of T-cell reconstitution after alpha-beta-depleted transplantation in children. This sample's TCRbeta library carried unique molecular identifier barcodes. Each CDR3 protein is one row after TCRdb ran MiXCR on the PCR reads. The sample holds around 680,000 distinct CDR3 sequences; around 17% are singletons and the top ten take approximately 1%. The source was PBMCs from the stem cell graft donor, collected from the stem cell graft. The receptor set was obtained from a human donor who donated a stem cell graft to a child with acute myeloid leukemia.

This clonotype was recorded once. This chain joins TRBV11-1 and TRBJ1-1; unclear D gene. The CDR3 length is 16 residues. Trimming pared 5 bases from V and 4 bases from J, leaving 20 bases between. Germline CDR1 is SGHAT and CDR2 is FQDESV (reference sequence). This CDR3 is CASSLPGWGGGTEAFF. In DNA form, the CDR3 reads TGTGCCAGCAGCCTTCCTGGGTGGGGAGGTGGCACTGAAGCTTTCTTT.

This clonotype was picked up many times. The chain joins TRBV10-3 to TRBJ2-1, with 7 bases identical to TRBD1. The CDR3 length is 14 residues. Germline V gene lookup returns CDR1 ENHRY and CDR2 SYGVKD. The trim removed 3 bases at V and 2 bases at J, leaving 1 base unmatched. The CDR3 region is CAISEGGTYNEQFF. The CDR3 DNA follows: TGTGCCATCAGTGAAGGGGGCACCTACAATGAGCAGTTCTTC.

There are a few counts of this clonotype. The chain links TRBV7-3 to TRBJ1-3; possible D gene TRBD1, 6 bases. The V gene lost 5 bases and the J gene lost 4 bases, with 15 bases spanning the gap. In germline, CDR1 is SGHTA, CDR2 FQGTGA. This CDR3 has 15 residues. The CDR3 nucleotides read TGTGCCAGCAGCCCAAATGGGACACCAGGAAACACCATATATTTT. This gives the protein CASSPNGTPGNTIYF.

The rearrangement uses TRBV5-1 and TRBJ2-1; perhaps TRBD2 as D (5 bases). The V end was cut by 6 bases, the J end by 6 bases, with 13 bases between. This CDR3 has 13 amino acids. Germline loops: CDR1 SGHRS, CDR2 YFSETQ. This chain's CDR3 is CASTGVLGNEQFF. In nucleotides, the CDR3 is TGCGCCAGCACCGGGGTTCTAGGCAATGAGCAGTTCTTC.

The V call is TRBV6-5, the J call TRBJ2-4, with unresolved D. This CDR3 is 15 amino acids long. Trimming cost V 3 bases and J 6 bases, with 15 bases left between them. In germline, CDR1 is MNHEY, CDR2 SVGAGI. In nucleotides, the CDR3 is TGTGCCAGCAGTTATGCCAGGCGTTCTACAAACATTCAGTACTTC. This translates into CASSYARRSTNIQYF.

V and J are TRBV12-3 or TRBV12-4 and TRBJ1-1; D is unresolved. V lost 6 bases and J 0 bases, leaving 14 bases between the germline ends. There are 15 residues in the CDR3. As DNA, the CDR3 is TGTGCCAGCAGGAGCACCGGACGGGTGAACACTGAAGCTTTCTTT. Its protein is CASRSTGRVNTEAFF.

This clonotype has at least ten counts. At one boundary the junction diverges from the germline segment, which might be a read error. The rearrangement joins TRBV29-1 to TRBJ1-1; 7 bases align to TRBD1. Per the germline V gene, CDR1 is SQVTM and CDR2 is ANQGSEA. The CDR3 sequence is 13 residues long. CDR3 residues: CSVEVGGPSLGAF. CDR3 bases: TGCAGCGTCGAGGTAGGGGGCCCCTCCCTAGGCGCGTTT.

This clonotype was counted a few times. The gene calls are TRBV21-1 and TRBJ2-4; TRBD1, the table's D call, lacks a check against the DNA. TRBV21-1 corresponds to a pseudogene. The CDR3 totals 17 residues. The CDR3 reads CASSARGRIMAKNIQYF. The CDR3 bases are TGTGCCAGCAGCGCGAGGGGGCGGATTATGGCCAAAAACATTCAGTACTTC.

This clonotype was seen ten or more times. The genes are TRBV5-1 and TRBJ1-1; D might be TRBD1 (6 bases). V gave up 6 bases and J gave up 5 bases, with 17 bases separating them. CDR1 SGHRS and CDR2 YFSETQ come from the germline V gene. CDR3 length: 14 amino acids. DNA for the CDR3: TGCGCCAGCACCTACAGGGAAACGGGGACTGAAGCTTTCTTT. This encodes CASTYRETGTEAFF.

The chain couples TRBV27 to TRBJ2-3, with D hard to call. The CDR3 contains 15 residues. V was clipped by 6 bases and J by 1 base, with 14 bases between them. In germline, CDR1 is MNHEY, CDR2 SMNVEV (reference sequence). CDR3 nucleotide sequence: TGTGCCAGCAGCCCCACCCCTGGCGGCACAGATACGCAGTATTTT. The encoded protein is CASSPTPGGTDTQYF.

This clonotype has only a few counts. The chain employs TRBV7-7 and TRBJ2-1; 8 nucleotides align to TRBD2. The CDR3 length is 14 residues. CDR1 and CDR2 (germline): SSHAT, FNYEAQ (reference sequence). The junction had 5 bases not matched to a gene; V was cut back by 5 bases and J by 5 bases. Here the CDR3 reads CASSPGGTNNEQFF. DNA for the CDR3: TGTGCCAGCAGCCCGGGGGGGACGAACAATGAGCAGTTCTTC.

In this sample, this clonotype turned up many times. This chain joins TRBV24-1 and TRBJ2-1; TRBD1 matches 8 bases. The CDR3 spans 13 residues. V was pared by 7 bases and J by 5 bases, with 3 bases of the junction left unmatched. Germline lookup yields CDR1 KGHDR and CDR2 SFDVKD. CDR3 residues: CATRKTGDNEQFF. DNA for the CDR3: TGTGCCACCAGAAAGACAGGGGACAATGAGCAGTTCTTC.

In this sample, this clonotype turned up a few times. The V call is TRBV12-3 or TRBV12-4, the J call TRBJ2-2, with 9 bases matching TRBD1. The junction had 13 bases not matched to a gene; V was cut back by 7 bases and J by 4 bases. The CDR3 has 17 amino acids. The CDR3 reads CASTYLRTGDVTGELFF. For the CDR3, the DNA is TGTGCCAGCACCTACCTTAGGACAGGGGACGTCACCGGGGAGCTGTTTTTT.

The sample holds a few counts of this clonotype. The V call is TRBV7-9, the J call TRBJ2-7; D is unresolved. Germline V lookup: CDR1 SEHNR, CDR2 FQNEAQ (reference sequence). Deletions cut 3 bases from V and 6 bases from J, with 9 bases between. The CDR3 consists of 12 residues. The DNA for the CDR3 is TGTGCCAGCAGCTTGCCAGCCTCCGAGCAGTACTTC. This translates into CASSLPASEQYF.

This clonotype showed up just a few times. Written as DNA, the CDR3 is TGTGCCAGCAGTTCCCCGGACCTCGGCACAGATACGCAGTATTTT. Protein sequence: CASSSPDLGTDTQYF. This chain links TRBV6-2 or TRBV6-3 with TRBJ2-3; D unclear. Germline V gene sequence: CDR1 MNHEY, CDR2 SVGEGT. The V gene lost 4 bases and the J gene lost 1 base, with 12 bases spanning the gap. This CDR3 contains 15 residues.

Only a few counts were recorded for this clonotype. This rearrangement joins TRBV20-1 to TRBJ1-6, with D possibly being TRBD1 (5 bases). This CDR3 has 16 residues. V was pared by 1 base and J by 2 bases, with 12 bases between. Germline V CDR1 and CDR2: DFQATT, SNEGSKA (reference sequence). The CDR3 nucleotides are TGCAGTGCTAGAGGGGACGGATCCACCTATAATTCACCCCTCCACTTT. Translated, it gives CSARGDGSTYNSPLHF.

There are many counts of this clonotype. This chain joins TRBV29-1 and TRBJ1-3; no reliable D call. V was cut by 0 bases and J by 0 bases, with 12 bases left in between. This CDR3 has 16 residues. Germline CDR1 reads SQVTM; CDR2 reads ANQGSEA. The CDR3 coding sequence is TGCAGCGTTGAAGAAACGGCTCCACGCTCTGGAAACACCATATATTTT. Amino acids: CSVEETAPRSGNTIYF.

This clonotype was picked up many times. This sequence joins TRBV4-3 and TRBJ2-7; D ambiguous. V shed 1 base and J shed 3 bases, with 10 bases lying between them. There are 14 residues in the CDR3. The germline V gene has CDR1 LGHNA and CDR2 YSLEER. The CDR3 nucleotides are TGCGCCAGCAGCCAAGTGGCCCCAAGCTACGAGCAGTACTTC. It codes for CASSQVAPSYEQYF.

The V call is TRBV28, the J call TRBJ1-2; D gene unclear. Germline CDR1 is MDHEN and CDR2 is SYDVKM. Trimming removed 4 bases from V and 4 bases from J, with 7 bases in between. The CDR3 sequence is 12 residues long. As DNA, the CDR3 is TGTGCCAGCAGTTCTTTCGGCTATGGCTACACCTTC. Protein sequence: CASSSFGYGYTF.

This clonotype turned up a few times. J is TRBJ2-3 and V is TRBV4-1, with 7 bases matching TRBD2. The germline gives CDR1 MGHRA, CDR2 YSYEKL. This CDR3 contains 17 residues. Trimming removed 1 base from V and 0 bases from J; junction bases left unmatched: 7. The CDR3, as DNA: TGCGCCAGCAGCCAAGGGGGTCTAGCGGCTAGCACAGATACGCAGTATTTT. Translated: CASSQGGLAASTDTQYF.

The table lists this clonotype with many counts. This sequence joins TRBV20-1 and TRBJ1-2; 7 bases map to TRBD1. V lost 3 bases to trimming and J lost 0 bases; unmatched junction nucleotides: 10. The V gene's germline CDR1 is DFQATT and CDR2 SNEGSKA (reference sequence). The CDR3 spans 16 residues. The CDR3 sequence: CSASRGQARANYGYTF. The CDR3 DNA is TGCAGTGCTAGCCGTGGACAGGCAAGAGCTAACTATGGCTACACCTTC.

This clonotype has only a few counts. The rearrangement links TRBV4-1 to TRBJ1-1; D not resolved. The germline CDR1 and CDR2 sequences are MGHRA and YSYEKL. V dropped 1 base and J dropped 4 bases, with 13 bases sitting between them. The CDR3 has 15 amino acids. CDR3 protein: CASSQVDSVGTEAFF. In DNA form, the CDR3 reads TGCGCCAGCAGCCAAGTAGACTCGGTGGGCACTGAAGCTTTCTTT.

This chain joins TRBV5-1 and TRBJ1-6; D call uncertain. V was trimmed by 4 bases and J by 6 bases, leaving 5 bases between them. The CDR3 covers 12 residues. CDR1 and CDR2 (germline): SGHRS, YFSETQ. This chain's CDR3 is CASSGINSPLHF. CDR3 DNA sequence: TGCGCCAGCAGCGGAATTAATTCACCCCTCCACTTT.